This record covers a single TCR beta chain. The antigen remains undetermined. The sample is drawn from a study of molecular identifiers for immune sequencing clone quantification. Whole-study results and caveats: Under 1% of molecules in naive cells, but over 97% of effector molecules, belonged to clones above 20 RNA copies.

TCRdb called the PCR reads again in MiXCR, with one record for every CDR3 protein. There are some 580,000 distinct CDR3 sequences in the sample; about 25% occur only once, and about 0.78% lies in the top ten. The material sequenced was naive CD8+ T cells from blood, with Jurkat cell RNA spiked in. Subset indicated: FACS-sorted CD8+CD4-CCR7+CD45RA+ naive T cells. The receptor comes from a human donor in good health. Some libraries in this study had Jurkat cell RNA spiked in.

The CDR3 DNA follows: TGTGCCAGCAGCGTAGGTACTGGGGCTGGAAACACCATATATTTT. It is translated as CASSVGTGAGNTIYF. The chain combines TRBV9 with TRBJ1-3; no reliable D call. Germline V lookup: CDR1 SGDLS, CDR2 YYNGEE. This CDR3 has 15 amino acids. V gave up 0 bases and J gave up 2 bases, with 9 bases separating them.